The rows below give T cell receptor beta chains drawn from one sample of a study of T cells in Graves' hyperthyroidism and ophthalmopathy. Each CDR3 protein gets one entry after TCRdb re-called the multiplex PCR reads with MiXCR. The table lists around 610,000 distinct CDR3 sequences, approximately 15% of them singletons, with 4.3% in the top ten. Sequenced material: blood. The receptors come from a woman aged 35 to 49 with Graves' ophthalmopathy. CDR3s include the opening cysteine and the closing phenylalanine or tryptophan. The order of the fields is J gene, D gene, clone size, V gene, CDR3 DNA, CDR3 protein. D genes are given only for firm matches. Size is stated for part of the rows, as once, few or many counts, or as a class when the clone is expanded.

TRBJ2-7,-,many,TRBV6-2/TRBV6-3,TGTGCCAGCAGTTATTTAGGTCCCTACGAGCAGTACTTC,CASSYLGPYEQYF
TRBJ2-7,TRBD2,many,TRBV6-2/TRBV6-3,TGTGCCAGCAGTTACGACGGGAGGGATTTCTCCTACGAGCAGTACTTC,CASSYDGRDFSYEQYF
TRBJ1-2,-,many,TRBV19,TGTGCCAGTAGTAGGCAGAAGCATGGCTACACCTTC,CASSRQKHGYTF
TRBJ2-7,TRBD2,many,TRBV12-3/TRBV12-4,TGTGCCAGCAGTGGCGGGACTATCTACGAGCAGTACTTC,CASSGGTIYEQYF
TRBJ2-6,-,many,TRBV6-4,TGTGCCAGCAAACGTTTCGGGGGGCCCATTTCTGGGGCCAACGTCCTGACTTTC,CASKRFGGPISGANVLTF
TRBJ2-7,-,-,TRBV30,TGTGCCTGGAGTGTAGCGTCTTACGGTGAGCAGTACTTC,CAWSVASYGEQYF
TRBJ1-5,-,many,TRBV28,TGTGCCAGCAGTATGGGACATAACAATCAGCCCCAGCATTTT,CASSMGHNNQPQHF
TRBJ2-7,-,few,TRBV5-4,TGTGCCAGCAGCTTGGAAAACAGGCCTACCGAGCAGTACTTC,CASSLENRPTEQYF
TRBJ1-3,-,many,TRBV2,TGTGCCAGCAGTGAACTCCGCTCACTCTCTGGAAACACCATATATTTT,CASSELRSLSGNTIYF
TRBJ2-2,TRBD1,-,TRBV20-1,TGCAGTGCCAACAGGGGGCAGCGGACCGGGGAGCTGTTTTTT,CSANRGQRTGELFF
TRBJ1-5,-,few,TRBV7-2,TGTGCCAGCAGCTTATTTCATAGCGATCAGCCCCAGCATTTT,CASSLFHSDQPQHF
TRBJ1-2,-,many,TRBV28,TGTGCCAGCAGTACTACGGGACAAATGTCCTATGGCTACACCTTC,CASSTTGQMSYGYTF
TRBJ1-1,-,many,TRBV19,TGTGCCAGTAGTATCTTGGCGACAGTGGACACTGAAGCTTTCTTT,CASSILATVDTEAFF
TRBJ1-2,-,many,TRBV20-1,TGCAGTGCTAGAGATACAGGACCCTATGGCTACACCTTC,CSARDTGPYGYTF
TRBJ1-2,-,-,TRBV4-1,TGCGCCAGCAGCCAAGTCGATATCGGTTACGGCTATGGCTACACCTTC,CASSQVDIGYGYGYTF
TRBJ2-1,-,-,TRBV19,TGTGCCAGTAGTTTGGACTCGAACTCCTACAATGAGCAGTTCTTC,CASSLDSNSYNEQFF
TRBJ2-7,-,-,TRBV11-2,TGTGCCAGCAGCTTAGAGGCGGCGCTTAAGCAGTACTTC,CASSLEAALKQYF
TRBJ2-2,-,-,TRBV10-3,TGTGCCATTCCCAGGGAGCACGGGGAGCTGTTTTTT,CAIPREHGELFF
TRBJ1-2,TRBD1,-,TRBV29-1,TGCAGCGTTCCTCTGTCAGGGGGTGTGCTGGTTGGCTATGGCTACACCTTC,CSVPLSGGVLVGYGYTF
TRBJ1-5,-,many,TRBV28,TGTGCCAGCGGACCAACGGGGGGGGCGCTCAATAGCAATCAGCCCCAGCATTTT,CASGPTGGALNSNQPQHF
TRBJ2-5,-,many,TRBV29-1,TGCAGCGTTGGGACAGCCCAAGAGACCCAGTACTTC,CSVGTAQETQYF
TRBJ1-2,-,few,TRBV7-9,TGTGCCAGCAGCTTATCTCGCGAGGCGAACTATGGCTACACCTTC,CASSLSREANYGYTF
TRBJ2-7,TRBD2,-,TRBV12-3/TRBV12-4,TGTGCCAGCAGTGACCCCCTAGCGGGAGTCCACGAGCAGTACTTC,CASSDPLAGVHEQYF
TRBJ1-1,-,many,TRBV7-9,TGTGCCAGCAGCTCCCTGACAGGCGCTAACACTGAAGCTTTCTTT,CASSSLTGANTEAFF
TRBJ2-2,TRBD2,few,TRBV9,TGTGCCAGCAGCGACACGACTAGCCCCGGGGAGCTGTTTTTT,CASSDTTSPGELFF
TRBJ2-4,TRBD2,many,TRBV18,TGTGCCAGCTCACCACCGTCTAGCGGGAGAAACATTCAGTACTTC,CASSPPSSGRNIQYF
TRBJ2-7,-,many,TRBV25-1,TGTGCCAGCAGTGCTCGCGGGGCCCCATCTTACGAGCAGTACTTC,CASSARGAPSYEQYF
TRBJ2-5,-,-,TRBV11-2,TGTGCCAGCAGCCTCCAATTAGGGGGGAGCGGGACCCAGTACTTC,CASSLQLGGSGTQYF
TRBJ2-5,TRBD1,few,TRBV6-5,TGTGCCAGCAGTTACTCGGCAGGGGGAGAGACCCAGTACTTC,CASSYSAGGETQYF
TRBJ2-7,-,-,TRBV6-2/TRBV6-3,TGTGCCAGCCGCAGGGTAGGGGCCTCTGGAGAGCAGTACTTC,CASRRVGASGEQYF
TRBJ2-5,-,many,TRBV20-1,TGCAGTGCCTCGGACAGTCAGGAGACCCAGTACTTC,CSASDSQETQYF
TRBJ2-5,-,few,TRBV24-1,TGTGCCACCAGTGATGGCCGGACCGGGGGGCTTTTAGAGACCCAGTACTTC,CATSDGRTGGLLETQYF
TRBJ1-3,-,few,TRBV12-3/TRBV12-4,TGTGCCAGCGGAAGTGGGACCGCAGGGGGAAACACCATATATTTT,CASGSGTAGGNTIYF
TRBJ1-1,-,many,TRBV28,TGTGCCAGCAGACTACTGAACACTGAAGCTTTCTTT,CASRLLNTEAFF
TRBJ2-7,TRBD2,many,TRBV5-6,TGTGCCAGCAGCTTGTGGGTAGCGGGAGGGTACTACGAGCAGTACTTC,CASSLWVAGGYYEQYF
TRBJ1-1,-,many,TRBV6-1,TGTGCCAGCAGTGATGTTCCGAACACTGAAGCTTTCTTT,CASSDVPNTEAFF
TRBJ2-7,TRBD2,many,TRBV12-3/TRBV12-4,TGTGCCAGCAGTTTTGGAGCGGGAGGACGCGAGCAGTACTTC,CASSFGAGGREQYF
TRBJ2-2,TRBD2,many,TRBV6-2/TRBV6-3,TGTGCCAGCAGTTCCCTCATAGCGGGCGCGAACACCGGGGAGCTGTTTTTT,CASSSLIAGANTGELFF
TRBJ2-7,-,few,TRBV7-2,TGTGCCAGCAGCTTATACCCCGGAGACTCCTACGAGCAGTACTTC,CASSLYPGDSYEQYF
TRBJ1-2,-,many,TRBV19,TGTGCCAGTATCTCAAGACGGGGGTCTCCCTACTATGGCTACACCTTC,CASISRRGSPYYGYTF
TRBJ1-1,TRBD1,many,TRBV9,TGTGCCAGCAGCGTAGAAGGGACAGGCGGCACTGAAGCTTTCTTT,CASSVEGTGGTEAFF
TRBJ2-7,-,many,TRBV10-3,TGTGCCATCAAGGCGGGGAAGTTAAGCTCCTACGAGCAGTACTTC,CAIKAGKLSSYEQYF
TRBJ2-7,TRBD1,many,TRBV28,TGTGCCAGCGCCGGACAGGGGTTTTTGTACGAGCAGTACTTC,CASAGQGFLYEQYF